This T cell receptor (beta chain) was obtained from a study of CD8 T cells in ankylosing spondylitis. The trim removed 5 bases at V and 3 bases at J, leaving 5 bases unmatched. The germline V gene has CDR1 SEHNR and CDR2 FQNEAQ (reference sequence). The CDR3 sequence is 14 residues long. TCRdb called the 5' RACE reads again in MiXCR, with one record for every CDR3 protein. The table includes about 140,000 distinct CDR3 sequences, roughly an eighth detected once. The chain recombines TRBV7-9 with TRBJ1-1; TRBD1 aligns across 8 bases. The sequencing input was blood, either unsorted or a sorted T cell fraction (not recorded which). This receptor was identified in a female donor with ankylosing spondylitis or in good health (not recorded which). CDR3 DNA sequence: TGTGCCAGCAGCGCAGGACAGGGCGACACTGAAGCTTTCTTT. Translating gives CASSAGQGDTEAFF.